This T cell receptor (beta chain) originates from a study of cytomegalovirus exposure and HLA in healthy donors. Trimming stripped 1 base from V and 0 bases from J, with 12 bases between. Germline loops: CDR1 SGHTA, CDR2 FQGNSA. The CDR3 runs to 16 residues. This clone was found a few times. Its antigen remains unknown. Whole-study results and caveats: Cytomegalovirus association was listed for 164 TCR beta chains. Within the data, a cluster of highly shared sequence variants was likely a sequencing artifact.

The PCR ran on 60 Vbeta and 13 Jbeta primers. Only in-frame clones appear in the TCRdb table, and some are missing; sequencing was by immunoSEQ multiplex PCR. The table shows around 38,000 clones, with 55% to 75% occurring only once. This TCR derives from a man in his fifties in good health and CMV-seropositive. The source material was PBMCs. V and J are TRBV7-2 and TRBJ1-2; the D gene is possibly TRBD1 (6 bases). CDR3 in amino acids: CASSLESDRANYGYTF. In DNA form, the CDR3 reads TGTGCCAGCAGCTTAGAATCGGACAGAGCTAACTATGGCTACACCTTC.